This TCR beta chain was obtained from a study of blood T cell repertoires in COVID-19. Overall study context: The United States, Italy and Spain were the sources of the acute and convalescent COVID-19 samples.

The authors' processing: How many nucleated cells were present was estimated from reference gene primer amplification. TCRdb's copy holds only in-frame clones and misses some; the assay was immunoSEQ multiplex PCR. Clone size and the V and J calls come from that table; the DNA yielded D and trimming. The table has about 180,000 clones, roughly four fifths seen once; the top ten hold around 7.3%. Patients at the Seattle site were enrolled during active infection and followed longitudinally. Per germline, CDR1 KGHSH and CDR2 LQKENI. The germline V and J ends were trimmed by 3 bases and 2 bases, with 10 bases remaining between them. CDR3 length equals 14 residues. This clone occurred once.

The rearrangement uses TRBV18 and TRBJ2-5, with a possible D match to TRBD2 (7 bases). The sequence came from a woman in her sixties or seventies with COVID-19, enrolled during active disease. The sequencing sample was made of peripheral blood. The CDR3: CASSPAGAQETQYF. The CDR3 nucleotides are TGTGCCAGCTCACCTGCGGGGGCACAAGAGACCCAGTACTTC.